Listed below are T cell receptor beta chains from one sample, sequenced in a study of blood T cell repertoires in COVID-19. The method was immunoSEQ multiplex PCR; TCRdb's version includes in-frame clones alone and lacks a portion of them. The table includes around 72,000 clones, more than 85% detected once. The sequenced sample consisted of peripheral blood. These receptors were collected from a human donor with active COVID-19. The donor label of this sample is uncertain. The CDR3 runs from the conserved cysteine through the conserved F or W. Size is stated for part of the rows, as once, few or many counts, or as a class when the clone is expanded.

j_call v_call clone_size cdr3_aa
TRBJ2-5 TRBV28 NA CASSPGLQGRTQYF
TRBJ1-1 TRBV18 NA CASSPSSQGRMNTEAFF
TRBJ2-1 TRBV11-3 once CASSLASSLAGYNNEQFF
TRBJ1-4 TRBV5-1 NA CASSPTGSIGEKLFF
TRBJ2-1 TRBV12-5 NA CASAPGTVPNEQFF
TRBJ2-1 TRBV6-6 NA CASSVQVGDYNEQFF
TRBJ2-7 TRBV4-3 few CASSQAEGTSGLTYEQYF
TRBJ1-4 TRBV19 NA CASSTRQGANEKLFF
TRBJ1-2 TRBV13 NA CASSLGGGLGEASGYTF
TRBJ2-1 TRBV7-7 NA CASSVRQGHEQFF
TRBJ1-1 TRBV28 NA CASSQRTGTFFTEAFF
TRBJ2-2 TRBV6-5 once CASSYSWQGDTGELFF
TRBJ1-2 TRBV18 NA CASERGEANYGYTF
TRBJ2-3 TRBV9 NA CASSVISGRVTDTQYF
TRBJ2-2 TRBV9 NA CASSAQTRVPGELFF
TRBJ1-5 TRBV6-5 NA CAREPQGEEPQHF
TRBJ2-3 TRBV2 NA CASNFDRGKGDTQYF
TRBJ2-3 TRBV28 many CASSFGGRVTDTQYF
TRBJ2-6 TRBV27 NA CASSFRRGPTTSGANVLTF
TRBJ2-3 TRBV11-3 once CASSFHGTAFTDTQYF
TRBJ2-2 TRBV9 NA CASSVNRASTGELFF
TRBJ2-1 TRBV24-1 NA CATSTAQGEQFF
TRBJ2-5 TRBV6-5 NA CASSSTRDSQETQYF
TRBJ1-2 TRBV10-1 NA CASYESLNYGYTF
TRBJ1-4 TRBV4-3 NA CASSQETWSNEKLFF
TRBJ2-5 TRBV5-4 NA CASSKGLAGQETQYF
TRBJ2-3 TRBV5-5 NA CASSQTSGSGDTQYF
TRBJ1-1 TRBV14 NA CASSRPPSGTEAFF
TRBJ1-1 TRBV18 NA CASSPRGRRTEAFF
TRBJ1-5 TRBV7-8 NA CASTRDRVSVNQPQHF
TRBJ2-7 TRBV5-3 NA CARSSTSPPGHEQYF
TRBJ1-2 TRBV19 NA CASYSNYGYTF
TRBJ2-5 TRBV2 NA CASTRDRAGSKTQYF
TRBJ2-3 TRBV30 NA CAWRPGLSTDTQYF
TRBJ2-5 TRBV19 NA CASSIRGSGTSDLYQETQYF
TRBJ1-1 TRBV28 NA CASSLAPNPEAFF
TRBJ2-1 TRBV7-9 NA CASSFGGFGSYNEQFF
TRBJ2-1 TRBV19 NA CASSSGTKSNEQFF
TRBJ1-5 TRBV29-1 NA CSVEERTASNQPQHF
TRBJ1-6 TRBV12-3/TRBV12-4 NA CASSSGWPLHF
TRBJ1-1 TRBV3-1/TRBV3-2 NA CASSQDGGAFF
TRBJ2-3 TRBV6-4 NA CASSDLAGGRNTQYF
TRBJ2-7 TRBV2 NA CASSGGDRSEQYF
TRBJ2-5 TRBV6-5 NA CASSPGHLQETQYF
TRBJ1-1 TRBV11-2 NA CASSLAGRLNTEAFF
TRBJ2-7 TRBV24-1 NA CATSDPGQFDEQYF
TRBJ1-6 TRBV28 NA CASSLTIRRNSPLHF
TRBJ2-7 TRBV5-5 NA CASALQGSSTYEQYF
TRBJ2-7 TRBV14 NA CASSPRTTGSEQYF
TRBJ2-7 TRBV7-9 NA CASSLALAGVREQYF
TRBJ2-7 TRBV11-3 NA CASTHPGLTYEQYF
TRBJ1-1 TRBV18 NA CASSPPPGQNTEAFF
TRBJ1-1 TRBV6-5 once CASAAAGNTEAFF